This T cell receptor (beta chain) derives from a study of T cells in Graves' hyperthyroidism and ophthalmopathy. Study-wide findings and caveats: Ophthalmopathy onset followed model prediction by a median about 6.5 months. Most clonotypes that expanded in the thyroid above 0.001 also showed up in blood.

In germline, CDR1 is MGHDK, CDR2 SYGVNS. This CDR3 has 15 residues. V lost 5 bases, J lost 0 bases, and 10 bases lay in between. As concerns this clonotype: Its cognate antigen is unknown.

Newly diagnosed hyperthyroidism, duration under 2 months, in patients aged 18 to 65. Exclusion criteria comprised uncontrolled infection, other autoimmune disease, pregnancy or lactation. Amplification targeted TCR beta CDR3 regions from RNA transcripts. HTBI primers were used for first-round RT-PCR of the TCR CDR3. One entry per CDR3 protein, called by TCRdb with MiXCR from the multiplex PCR reads. The data show roughly 180,000 distinct CDR3 sequences, about a tenth seen once. The sequence was collected from a woman aged 18-29 years with Graves' hyperthyroidism that later progressed to Graves' ophthalmopathy. The chain carries TRBV25-1 and TRBJ1-4, with D unclear. The sequenced sample consisted of blood. The CDR3 sequence: CASSRRVATNEKLFF. The CDR3 DNA sequence: TGTGCCAGCAGTCGGAGAGTTGCAACTAATGAAAAACTGTTTTTT.